These 7 T cell receptor beta chains originate from one sample sequenced in a study of T cell repertoires in cytomegalovirus infection. TCRdb redid the calling of the reads with MiXCR, one entry per CDR3 protein. The data hold more than 300,000 distinct CDR3 sequences, with approximately 30% observed a single time. These receptors' antigens are unknown. The sample was cultured PBMCs, taken from culture after CMV antigen stimulation. The receptors were gathered from a human donor in good health (CMV status not recorded). Some clones in this sample may be carry-over from other donors' samples.

The rearrangement links TRBV5-1 to TRBJ2-2, with 13 bases lining up with TRBD2. This CDR3 has 18 residues. CDR1 is SGHRS and CDR2 is YFSETQ in the germline V gene. With V trimmed by 1 base and J by 1 base, 4 bases remained unmatched. The CDR3 DNA follows: TGCGCCAGCAGCTTGACTAGCGGGAGGGCGAGGAACACCGGGGAGCTGTTTTTT. Translating it yields CASSLTSGRARNTGELFF.

CDR3 loop: CASSLVRGHEQFF. In nucleotides, the CDR3 is TGTGCCAGCAGCTTAGTGAGGGGTCATGAGCAGTTCTTC. The chain employs TRBV7-9 and TRBJ2-1; either TRBD1 or TRBD2 may supply D (5 bases each). The CDR3 runs 13 residues. Trimming pared 1 base from V and 8 bases from J, leaving 9 bases between. Germline values: CDR1 SEHNR, CDR2 FQNEAQ (reference sequence).

There are a few counts of this clonotype. This chain joins TRBV20-1 and TRBJ1-6; possibly TRBD1 for D (6 bases). V lost 0 bases to trimming and J lost 7 bases, with 10 bases between them. The CDR3 runs to 14 residues. Germline V gene sequence: CDR1 DFQATT, CDR2 SNEGSKA (reference sequence). CDR3 nucleotides: TGCAGTGCTAGAGAGGGGGCTGAAAATTCACCCCTCCACTTT. The encoded protein is CSAREGAENSPLHF.

This clonotype was counted only a few times. The chain recombines TRBV6-1 with TRBJ1-4; D may be TRBD1 (5 bases). Trimming removed 7 bases from V and 5 bases from J, with 17 bases in between. Germline CDR1 and CDR2: MNHNS and SASEGT. The CDR3 consists of 15 residues. The CDR3 coding sequence is TGTGCCAGCAACACGGAGGGACGGTTAAATGAAAAACTGTTTTTT. Translating gives CASNTEGRLNEKLFF.

V usage is TRBV6-5 and J usage is TRBJ2-2; TRBD2 matches at 9 bases. Germline V gives CDR1 MNHEY, CDR2 SVGAGI. The CDR3 has 20 residues. The V segment lost 8 bases and the J segment 7 bases; nucleotides outside the gene matches: 26. CDR3 amino acids: CASSNSGRKSATQLRGELFF. In DNA form, the CDR3 reads TGTGCCAGCTCCAATAGCGGGAGAAAATCCGCGACCCAACTGCGCGGGGAGCTGTTTTTT.

The rearrangement uses TRBV7-2 and TRBJ2-1, with D perhaps TRBD1 or TRBD2 (6 bases each). This CDR3 region has 15 residues. The V and J ends lost 5 bases and 5 bases respectively, with 16 bases between them. Per germline, CDR1 SGHTA and CDR2 FQGNSA. CDR3 sequence: CASSLSWGADNEQFF. CDR3 nucleotide sequence: TGTGCCAGCAGCCTCTCATGGGGGGCAGACAATGAGCAGTTCTTC. The whole variable domain, filled in from reference TRBV7-2 and TRBJ2-1, reads GAGVSQSPSNKVTEKGKDVELRCDPISGHTALYWYRQSLGQGLEFLIYFQGNSAPDKSGLPSDRFSAERTGGSVSTLTIQRTQQEDSAVYLCASSLSWGADNEQFFGPGTRLTVL.

The CDR3 coding sequence is TGTGCCAGCAGTCAGAGTTTCTCTGGGGCCAACGTCCTGACTTTC. Amino acid sequence: CASSQSFSGANVLTF. The chain combines TRBV12-3 or TRBV12-4 with TRBJ2-6; D is uncertain. V was trimmed by 5 bases and J by 0 bases, leaving 8 bases between them. The CDR3 is made up of 15 amino acids.